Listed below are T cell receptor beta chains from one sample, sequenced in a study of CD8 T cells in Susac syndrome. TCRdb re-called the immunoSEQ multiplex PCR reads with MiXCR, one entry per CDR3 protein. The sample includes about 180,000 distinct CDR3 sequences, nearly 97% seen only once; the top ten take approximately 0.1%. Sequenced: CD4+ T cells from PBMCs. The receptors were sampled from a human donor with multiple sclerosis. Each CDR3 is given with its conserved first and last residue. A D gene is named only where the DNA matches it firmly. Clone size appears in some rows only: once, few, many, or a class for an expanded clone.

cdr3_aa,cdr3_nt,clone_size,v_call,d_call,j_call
CASSSGRGDTIQYF,TGCGCCAGCAGCTCAGGGCGGGGGGATACGATTCAGTACTTC,NA,TRBV5-1,TRBD2,TRBJ2-4
CASSPPSRTYNEQFF,TGTGCCAGCAGCCCCCCGAGCCGTACCTACAATGAGCAGTTCTTC,NA,TRBV3-1,NA,TRBJ2-1
CASSAVGEADTQYF,TGTGCCAGCAGCGCCGTGGGGGAGGCAGATACGCAGTATTTT,NA,TRBV7-9,NA,TRBJ2-3
CSVTELDTQYF,TGCAGCGTGACAGAGCTGGATACGCAGTATTTT,NA,TRBV29-1,NA,TRBJ2-3
CASSTDWTYGYTF,TGTGCCAGCAGCACGGACTGGACGTATGGCTACACCTTC,NA,TRBV9,NA,TRBJ1-2
CSASGQGNTEAFF,TGCAGTGCTAGTGGACAGGGAAACACTGAAGCTTTCTTT,NA,TRBV20-1,TRBD1,TRBJ1-1
CSATRGGSNQPQHF,TGCAGTGCTACTAGGGGTGGTAGCAATCAGCCCCAGCATTTT,NA,TRBV20-1,NA,TRBJ1-5
CASSTGVESTEAFF,TGTGCCAGCAGTACAGGGGTAGAGAGCACTGAAGCTTTCTTT,NA,TRBV6-4,TRBD1,TRBJ1-1
CAWKHLGGPYEQYF,TGTGCCTGGAAGCACCTGGGGGGGCCCTACGAGCAGTACTTC,NA,TRBV30,NA,TRBJ2-7
CAWTASSQETQYF,TGTGCCTGGACAGCATCATCCCAAGAGACCCAGTACTTC,NA,TRBV30,NA,TRBJ2-5
CASTEQGRGHEQYF,TGTGCCAGCACCGAACAGGGGAGGGGACACGAGCAGTACTTC,NA,TRBV11-2,NA,TRBJ2-7
CASTPGRTGLFPNTGELFF,TGTGCCAGTACCCCCGGCCGGACAGGACTTTTCCCGAACACCGGGGAGCTGTTTTTT,NA,TRBV19,TRBD1,TRBJ2-2
CASSSYRGRSYGYTF,TGTGCCAGCAGCTCCTACAGGGGGCGCAGCTATGGCTACACCTTC,once,TRBV13,TRBD1,TRBJ1-2
CASSRTLVSQVYEQYF,TGTGCCAGCAGCCGGACCCTTGTCTCACAAGTCTACGAGCAGTACTTC,NA,TRBV11-2,NA,TRBJ2-7
CASRIGTDSNQPQHF,TGTGCCAGCAGAATAGGGACAGACAGCAATCAGCCCCAGCATTTT,NA,TRBV27,TRBD1,TRBJ1-5
CSARDQTYGYTF,TGCAGTGCTAGAGACCAAACATATGGCTACACCTTC,NA,TRBV20-1,NA,TRBJ1-2
CSAGTGNNEQFF,TGCAGCGCCGGGACAGGAAACAATGAGCAGTTCTTC,NA,TRBV29-1,TRBD1,TRBJ2-1
CASKLFGTSYEQYF,TGTGCCAGTAAGTTATTTGGCACCTCCTACGAGCAGTACTTC,NA,TRBV19,NA,TRBJ2-7
CSVTLGVSNQPQHF,TGCAGCGTTACACTAGGGGTTAGCAATCAGCCCCAGCATTTT,NA,TRBV29-1,NA,TRBJ1-5
CASSSRTGENTEAFF,TGTGCCAGCAGCTCGAGGACGGGGGAGAACACTGAAGCTTTCTTT,NA,TRBV5-4,NA,TRBJ1-1